This T cell receptor beta chain stems from a study of Ad26.COV2.S vaccination and SARS-CoV-2 variants. The treatment denotes: roughly 18 received Ad26.COV2.S at low or high dose, single or two shots; five or six received placebo; per-sample allocation not given. Sample collection was performed on day 63 after the first vaccine or placebo injection. The junction had 6 bases not matched to a gene; V was cut back by 7 bases and J by 4 bases. Germline CDR1 and CDR2: SNHLY and FYNNEI. The CDR3 covers 14 residues. Sequencing used immunoSEQ multiplex PCR; TCRdb keeps in-frame clones, though not all of them. The data contain roughly 450,000 clones, roughly 90% of them seen just once; the ten biggest clones take up more than 9%.

This sequence joins TRBV2 and TRBJ2-3; 9 bases are a match to TRBD1. This receptor was obtained from a person aged 18-60 years who received the Ad26.COV2.S COVID-19 vaccine or a placebo. The sequencing here drew on peripheral blood, taken in a trial of Ad26.COV2.S vaccine versus placebo. CDR3 residues: CASKGTGSADTQYF. For the CDR3, the DNA is TGTGCCAGCAAGGGGACAGGGTCCGCAGATACGCAGTATTTT.